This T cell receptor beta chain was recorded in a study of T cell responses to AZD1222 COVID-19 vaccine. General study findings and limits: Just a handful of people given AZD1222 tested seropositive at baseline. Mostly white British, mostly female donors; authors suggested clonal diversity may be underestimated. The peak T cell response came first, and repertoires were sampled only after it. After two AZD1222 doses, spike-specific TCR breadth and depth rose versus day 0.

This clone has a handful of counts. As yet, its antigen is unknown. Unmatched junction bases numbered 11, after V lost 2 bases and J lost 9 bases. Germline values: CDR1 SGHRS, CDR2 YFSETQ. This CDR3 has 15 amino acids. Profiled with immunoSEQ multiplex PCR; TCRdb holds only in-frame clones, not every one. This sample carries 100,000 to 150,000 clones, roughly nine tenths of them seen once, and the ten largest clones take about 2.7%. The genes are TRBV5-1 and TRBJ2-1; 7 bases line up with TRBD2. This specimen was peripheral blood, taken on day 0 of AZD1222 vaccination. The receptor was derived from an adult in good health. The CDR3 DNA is TGCGCCAGCAGCTTAGACTCGGGAGGAGGAGGTGAGCAGTTCTTC. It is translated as CASSLDSGGGGEQFF.